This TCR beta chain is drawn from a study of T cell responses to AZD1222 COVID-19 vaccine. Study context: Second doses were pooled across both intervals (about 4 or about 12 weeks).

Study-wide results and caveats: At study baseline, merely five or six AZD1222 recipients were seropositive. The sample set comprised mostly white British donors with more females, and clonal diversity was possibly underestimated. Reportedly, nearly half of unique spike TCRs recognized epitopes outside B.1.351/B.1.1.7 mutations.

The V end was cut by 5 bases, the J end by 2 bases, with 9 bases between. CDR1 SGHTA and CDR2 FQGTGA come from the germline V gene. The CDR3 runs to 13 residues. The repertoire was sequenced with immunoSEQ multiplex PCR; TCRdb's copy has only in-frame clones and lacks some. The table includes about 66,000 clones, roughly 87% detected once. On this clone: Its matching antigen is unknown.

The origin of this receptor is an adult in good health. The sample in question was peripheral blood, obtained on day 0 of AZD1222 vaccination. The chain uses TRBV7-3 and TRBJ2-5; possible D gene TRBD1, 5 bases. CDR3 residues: CASSPGQQETQYF. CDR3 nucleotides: TGTGCCAGCAGCCCAGGGCAACAAGAGACCCAGTACTTC.